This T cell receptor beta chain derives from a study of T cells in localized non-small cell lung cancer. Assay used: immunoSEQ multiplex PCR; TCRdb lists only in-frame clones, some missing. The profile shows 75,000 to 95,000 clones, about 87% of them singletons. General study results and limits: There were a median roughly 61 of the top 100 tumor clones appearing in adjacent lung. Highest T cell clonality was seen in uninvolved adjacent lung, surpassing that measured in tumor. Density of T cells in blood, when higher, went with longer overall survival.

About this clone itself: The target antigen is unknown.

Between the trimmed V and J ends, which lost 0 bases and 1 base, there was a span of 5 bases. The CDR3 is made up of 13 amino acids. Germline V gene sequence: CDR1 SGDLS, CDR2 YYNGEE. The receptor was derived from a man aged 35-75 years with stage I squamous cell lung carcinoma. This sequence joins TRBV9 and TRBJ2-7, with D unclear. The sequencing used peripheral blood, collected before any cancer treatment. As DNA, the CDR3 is TGTGCCAGCAGCGTAGGTCAGTCCTACGAGCAGTACTTC. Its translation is CASSVGQSYEQYF.